This TCR beta chain was sequenced in a study of cytomegalovirus exposure and HLA in healthy donors. Study-wide results and caveats: A few V segments could not be told apart, such as TRBV6-2 and TRBV6-3, and were left out. Cytomegalovirus-associated status was assigned to 150 or so TCR beta chains.

Concerning this clone itself: Its antigen is undetermined.

13 Jbeta primers and 60 Vbeta primers were used for the PCR. Per the authors' pipeline: A later analysis counted some 87 million unique TCR beta chains, some 11 million shared. Libraries were prepared by immunoSEQ multiplex PCR; TCRdb keeps only in-frame clonotypes and omits some of them. Clone size and V and J calls were adopted from that table, with D and trimming inferred from the DNA. The sample contains approximately 150,000 clones, roughly two thirds of which appear only once. The germline gives CDR1 LNHDA, CDR2 SQIVND (reference sequence). This CDR3 spans 14 amino acids. The sequence came from a woman aged 25 to 45 in good health and CMV-seronegative. Sequencing was done on a sample of PBMCs. The chain has TRBV19 and TRBJ1-4; D might be TRBD1 (5 bases). CDR3 residues: CAAAEGWSNEKLFF. DNA of the CDR3: TGTGCGGCTGCGGAGGGGTGGAGTAATGAAAAACTGTTTTTT.